These 10 T cell receptor beta chains came from one sample sequenced in a study of blood T cell repertoires in COVID-19. The repertoire was sequenced with immunoSEQ multiplex PCR; TCRdb's copy has only in-frame clones and lacks some. The data contain a few hundred thousand clones, 85% of them singletons. The source material was peripheral blood. All receptors come from a woman aged 70 to 79 with COVID-19, enrolled during active disease.

The genes are TRBV28 and TRBJ2-1; TRBD1 agrees at 12 bases. J was trimmed by 2 bases and V by 8 bases; bases with no gene match: 4. From germline, CDR1 is MDHEN and CDR2 SYDVKM. The CDR3 loop spans 15 amino acids. The CDR3 region is CASGGQGAAYNEQFF. CDR3 DNA sequence: TGTGCCAGCGGGGGACAGGGGGCGGCCTACAATGAGCAGTTCTTC.

This chain uses TRBV4-2 with TRBJ1-6, with no clear D. V lost 4 bases to trimming and J lost 7 bases, with 17 bases between them. The germline CDR1 and CDR2 sequences are LGHNA and YNFKEQ. The CDR3 loop spans 16 amino acids. DNA of the CDR3: TGTGCCAGCAGCCCACGGACTGAGAATAACAATTCACCCCTCCACTTT. Its translation: CASSPRTENNNSPLHF.

The chain's CDR3 is CASRELASGNTIYF. Written as DNA, the CDR3 is TGTGCCAGCAGAGAATTGGCCTCTGGAAACACCATATATTTT. The chain is built from TRBV7-2 and TRBJ1-3; D gene uncertain. Germline values: CDR1 SGHTA, CDR2 FQGNSA. The V and J ends lost 6 bases and 0 bases respectively, with 9 bases between them. This CDR3 has 14 residues.

This clone was observed a handful of times. The V call is TRBV27, the J call TRBJ1-6; D may be TRBD1 (6 bases). CDR3 length equals 14 residues. Germline V gene lookup returns CDR1 MNHEY and CDR2 SMNVEV (reference sequence). Trimming took 5 bases from V and 3 from J, leaving 8 bases between them. Here the CDR3 DNA reads TGTGCCAGCAGTCGACAGGTCTATAATTCACCCCTCCACTTT. It yields the protein CASSRQVYNSPLHF.

This chain uses TRBV6-5 with TRBJ1-2, with D uncertain. The CDR3 has 14 amino acids. V was trimmed by 0 bases and J by 8 bases, leaving 13 bases between them. The germline gives CDR1 MNHEY, CDR2 SVGAGI. The chain's CDR3 is CASSYSKRAWGYTF. DNA of the CDR3: TGTGCCAGCAGTTACTCGAAGAGGGCTTGGGGCTACACCTTC.

The rearrangement links TRBV29-1 to TRBJ2-3; 9 bases match TRBD2. The CDR3 loop spans 13 amino acids. Germline CDR1 is SQVTM and CDR2 is ANQGSEA. Trimming removed 4 bases from V and 6 bases from J; junction bases left unmatched: 5. CDR3 sequence reads: CSVVLAGTDTQYF. CDR3 DNA sequence: TGCAGCGTTGTCCTAGCGGGAACCGATACGCAGTATTTT.

This clone was seen a handful of times. The rearrangement uses TRBV24-1 and TRBJ2-7, with 7 bases that match TRBD1. Germline CDR1 and CDR2: KGHDR and SFDVKD. The CDR3 is made up of 13 amino acids. V was clipped by 6 bases and J by 5 bases; unmatched bases: 6. The CDR3, as DNA: TGTGCCACCAGTCCACAGGGGTCCCACGAGCAGTACTTC. Residues: CATSPQGSHEQYF.

V and J are TRBV23-1 and TRBJ2-7; 7 bases are a match to TRBD1. TRBV23-1 qualifies as an ORF whose function is uncertain. V was clipped by 8 bases and J by 3 bases; unmatched bases: 16. There are 16 residues in the CDR3. The CDR3: CASPQGPSPSVYEQYF. DNA for the CDR3: TGCGCCAGCCCACAGGGGCCTAGCCCTTCCGTCTACGAGCAGTACTTC.

This chain connects TRBV2 to TRBJ1-2; TRBD1 matches 9 bases. Germline CDR1 is SNHLY and CDR2 is FYNNEI. The CDR3 has 11 amino acids. The J segment lost 8 bases and the V segment lost 8 bases, leaving 3 bases of the junction unmatched. The CDR3 bases are TGTGCCAGCCGGGACAGGGTAGGCTACACCTTC. Translating gives CASRDRVGYTF.

The rearrangement uses TRBV7-6 and TRBJ2-5; 12 bases map to TRBD2. The length of the CDR3 is 18 residues. The J segment lost 4 bases and the V segment lost 4 bases, leaving 13 bases of the junction unmatched. CDR1 and CDR2 (germline): SGHVS, FNYEAQ. The CDR3 reads CASSSALAGGPEGETQYF. The CDR3, as DNA: TGTGCCAGCAGCTCCGCACTAGCGGGGGGCCCGGAGGGAGAGACCCAGTACTTC. The whole variable domain, remainder taken from reference TRBV7-6 and TRBJ2-5, is GAGVSQSPRYKVTKRGQDVALRCDPISGHVSLYWYRQALGQGPEFLTYFNYEAQQDKSGLPNDRFSAERPEGSISTLTIQRTEQRDSAMYRCASSSALAGGPEGETQYFGPGTRLLVL.